The 26 T cell receptor beta chains below all came from one sample that was sequenced in a study of PD-L1 blockade in urothelial cancer. Sequencing was performed with immunoSEQ multiplex PCR; in TCRdb, only in-frame clones are kept and a portion is missing. The repertoire holds roughly 90,000 clones, with approximately 90% as singletons. Source: PBMCs, taken around atezolizumab (anti-PD-L1) treatment. These receptor sequences come from a man aged 55 to 70 with urothelial cancer.

This chain joins TRBV5-4 and TRBJ2-3; TRBD2 matches at 7 bases. Per germline, CDR1 SGHNT and CDR2 YYREEE (reference sequence). V lost 7 bases, J lost 0 bases, and 5 bases stayed unmatched. CDR3 length: 14 residues. The CDR3 region is CASGGRESTDTQYF. CDR3 sequence (DNA): TGTGCCAGCGGAGGGAGGGAAAGCACAGATACGCAGTATTTT. The variable domain in full, with the rest retrieved from reference TRBV5-4 and TRBJ2-3, is ETGVTQSPTHLIKTRGQQVTLRCSSQSGHNTVSWYQQALGQGPQFIFQYYREEENGRGNFPPRFSGLQFPNYSSELNVNALELDDSALYLCASGGRESTDTQYFGPGTRLTVL.

V and J are TRBV7-2 and TRBJ2-5; tentatively, D is TRBD2 (6 bases). The CDR3 is 15 amino acids. Germline CDR1 SGHTA, CDR2 FQGNSA. V lost 4 bases, J lost 4 bases, and 16 bases lay in between. This chain's CDR3 is CASSWAGSWSETQYF. Written as DNA, the CDR3 is TGTGCCAGCAGCTGGGCGGGGAGTTGGTCAGAGACCCAGTACTTC.

The rearrangement joins TRBV27 to TRBJ1-5, with unresolved D. The CDR3 contains 13 residues. CDR1 and CDR2 (germline): MNHEY, SMNVEV (reference sequence). The germline V and J ends were trimmed by 7 bases and 13 bases, with 20 bases remaining between them. This chain's CDR3 is CASTSLNSSTQHF. CDR3 sequence (DNA): TGTGCCAGCACCTCACTCAACTCTTCTACGCAGCATTTT.

The rearrangement links TRBV7-3 to TRBJ2-1; the match to TRBD2 covers 7 bases. This CDR3 has 15 residues. V was clipped by 2 bases and J by 2 bases; unmatched bases: 3. CDR1 and CDR2 (germline): SGHTA, FQGTGA. The CDR3 here is CASSLAGVPYNEQFF. The CDR3 DNA reads TGTGCCAGCAGCTTAGCGGGAGTACCCTACAATGAGCAGTTCTTC.

The chain links TRBV6-1 to TRBJ2-7, with TRBD1 as a possible D gene (6 bases). Germline V gives CDR1 MNHNS, CDR2 SASEGT. Trimming stripped 0 bases from V and 2 bases from J, with 17 bases between. This CDR3 comprises 17 residues. CDR3 sequence: CASSEAPWKGDPYEQYF. The DNA of the CDR3 is TGTGCCAGCAGTGAAGCCCCCTGGAAGGGGGATCCCTACGAGCAGTACTTC.

The chain recombines TRBV2 with TRBJ2-1; 9 nucleotides line up with TRBD2. Trimming cost V 4 bases and J 5 bases; bases outside gene matches: 6. The CDR3 spans 15 residues. Germline V gene lookup returns CDR1 SNHLY and CDR2 FYNNEI. The CDR3 nucleotides are TGTGCCAGCAGTGGGGTAGCGGGAGTGAACAATGAGCAGTTCTTC. It codes for CASSGVAGVNNEQFF.

The chain has TRBV6-5 and TRBJ2-3; TRBD2 agrees at 7 bases. The CDR3 sequence is 15 residues long. The junction had 7 bases not matched to a gene; V was cut back by 3 bases and J by 4 bases. Germline CDR1 and CDR2: MNHEY and SVGAGI. CDR3 loop: CASSYGGSVADTQYF. For the CDR3, the DNA is TGTGCCAGCAGTTATGGCGGGAGTGTCGCAGATACGCAGTATTTT.

The CDR3 DNA is TGCGCCAGCAGCCCGGCGGGGACAGGGTCCCCCGGGGAGCTGTTTTTT. Residues: CASSPAGTGSPGELFF. V is TRBV4-1 and J is TRBJ2-2; TRBD1 matches 9 bases. The J segment lost 6 bases and the V segment lost 4 bases, leaving 9 bases of the junction unmatched. The CDR3 contains 16 residues. Germline assignment: CDR1 MGHRA and CDR2 YSYEKL.

V usage is TRBV29-1 and J usage is TRBJ2-5; 10 bases match TRBD2. J gave up 4 bases and V 6 bases, and 11 bases lay outside the gene matches. Germline values: CDR1 SQVTM, CDR2 ANQGSEA. The CDR3 consists of 15 residues. CDR3 residues: CSVEVGTSAGETQYF. The DNA of the CDR3 is TGCAGCGTAGAGGTCGGGACTAGCGCAGGAGAGACCCAGTACTTC.

The V gene is TRBV25-1, the J gene TRBJ2-7; 9 nucleotides match TRBD1. Germline V gene sequence: CDR1 MGHDK, CDR2 SYGVNS. The CDR3 spans 14 residues. V was clipped by 5 bases and J by 9 bases; unmatched bases: 11. In nucleotides, the CDR3 is TGTGCCAGCAGTTTGGGGACAGGGAAGAACGGGCAGTACTTC. Translated: CASSLGTGKNGQYF.

The rearrangement uses TRBV28 and TRBJ2-1, with D unclear. This CDR3 region has 16 residues. V dropped 9 bases and J dropped 2 bases, with 20 bases sitting between them. Germline V gives CDR1 MDHEN, CDR2 SYDVKM. In DNA, the CDR3 is TGTGCCAGTCTTGAGATGGGCCCCTCGGCCTACAATGAGCAGTTCTTC. Its protein is CASLEMGPSAYNEQFF.

This chain connects TRBV19 to TRBJ2-1; 7 nucleotides line up with TRBD2. The CDR3 is made up of 17 amino acids. The germline V gene encodes CDR1 LNHDA and CDR2 SQIVND (reference sequence). The trim removed 3 bases at V and 1 base at J, leaving 9 bases unmatched. The CDR3 nucleotides are TGTGCCAGTAGTATGGTCGGCGGGAGAAGTTCCTACAATGAGCAGTTCTTC. This translates into CASSMVGGRSSYNEQFF.

The genes are TRBV4-2 and TRBJ1-3, with D unresolved. V lost 0 bases and J lost 1, with 10 bases in between. The CDR3 is 16 amino acids. Germline lookup yields CDR1 LGHNA and CDR2 YNFKEQ. CDR3 bases: TGTGCCAGCAGCCAAGACCCTGGAGGGTCTGGAAACACCATATATTTT. Amino acid sequence: CASSQDPGGSGNTIYF.

The gene calls are TRBV18 and TRBJ2-1; the match to TRBD2 covers 9 bases. The CDR3 covers 17 residues. The V gene end was trimmed by 3 bases and the J gene end by 1 base; junction bases not matched to a gene: 7. From germline, CDR1 is KGHSH and CDR2 LQKENI. CDR3 in amino acids: CASSPFTSGSSYNEQFF. CDR3 nucleotides: TGTGCCAGCTCACCTTTCACTAGCGGGTCTTCCTACAATGAGCAGTTCTTC.

In this sample, this clone turned up a few times. The V gene is TRBV9, the J gene TRBJ2-3, with D tentatively TRBD2 (5 bases). CDR1 and CDR2 from the germline V gene are SGDLS and YYNGEE. The length of the CDR3 is 14 residues. V shed 0 bases and J shed 6 bases, with 11 bases lying between them. The CDR3 here is CASSVDGGGDTQYF. CDR3 nucleotides: TGTGCCAGCAGCGTAGATGGAGGCGGGGATACGCAGTATTTT.

The rearrangement links TRBV5-4 to TRBJ2-4; tentatively, D is TRBD1 (6 bases). In germline, CDR1 is SGHNT, CDR2 YYREEE (reference sequence). V was shortened by 3 bases and J by 2 bases, with 12 bases between the two germline ends. This CDR3 has 15 amino acids. The CDR3 nucleotides read TGTGCCAGCAGCTCGCCACAGGGCCCCAAAAACATTCAGTACTTC. Translated: CASSSPQGPKNIQYF.

This chain links TRBV11-1 with TRBJ2-7; weak D call: TRBD1 (6 bases). The germline CDR1 and CDR2 sequences are SGHAT and FQDESV (reference sequence). The V end lost 6 bases, the J end lost 2 bases, and 17 bases lay between the germline ends. The CDR3 runs 15 residues. CDR3 bases: TGTGCCAGCAGTCCAAGGGCACAGGGAACCTACGAGCAGTACTTC. Protein product: CASSPRAQGTYEQYF.

The gene calls are TRBV5-1 and TRBJ1-1; D perhaps matches TRBD1 (6 bases). Trimming removed 3 bases at V and 8 bases at J, with 14 bases between. The CDR3 length is 13 residues. CDR1 is SGHRS, CDR2 YFSETQ, per germline. Here the CDR3 DNA reads TGCGCCAGCAGCTCTGCACAGGGCCGAGAAGCTTTCTTT. Translation: CASSSAQGREAFF.

V usage is TRBV4-2 and J usage is TRBJ1-6; D is unresolved. Germline values: CDR1 LGHNA, CDR2 YNFKEQ. V lost 0 bases to trimming and J lost 7 bases, with 13 bases between them. The CDR3 is made up of 16 amino acids. The CDR3 region is CASSQDTGEGNSPLHF. In DNA form, the CDR3 reads TGTGCCAGCAGCCAAGATACCGGGGAAGGGAATTCACCCCTCCACTTT.

The chain has TRBV9 and TRBJ1-5, with a possible D match to TRBD1 (5 bases). This CDR3 region has 14 residues. Germline V gene data show CDR1 as SGDLS and CDR2 as YYNGEE. Trimming pared 7 bases from V and 3 bases from J, leaving 14 bases between. DNA of the CDR3: TGTGCCAGCGCCAAAGGGGAGGCCAATCAGCCCCAGCATTTT. Translation: CASAKGEANQPQHF. Supplemented by reference TRBV9 and TRBJ1-5, the full variable domain reads DSGVTQTPKHLITATGQRVTLRCSPRSGDLSVYWYQQSLDQGLQFLIQYYNGEERAKGNILERFSAQQFPDLHSELNLSSLELGDSALYFCASAKGEANQPQHFGDGTRLSIL.

The chain carries TRBV7-2 and TRBJ1-1; 7 nucleotides align to TRBD1. The J segment lost 6 bases and the V segment lost 1 base, leaving 11 bases of the junction unmatched. The CDR3 loop spans 16 amino acids. The germline gives CDR1 SGHTA, CDR2 FQGNSA. In nucleotides, the CDR3 is TGTGCCAGCAGCTTAGACTGGGCAGGGGGTATATCTGAAGCTTTCTTT. Translating gives CASSLDWAGGISEAFF.

The chain uses TRBV6-4 and TRBJ1-2, with 12 bases lining up with TRBD1. The ends lost 4 bases at V and 7 bases at J; junction bases unmatched: 7. CDR3 length: 15 residues. Germline V gene lookup returns CDR1 MRHNA and CDR2 SNTAGT. The DNA for the CDR3 is TGTGCCAGCAGTGCCGGGACAGGGGGCTATGGTGGCTACACCTTC. Protein sequence: CASSAGTGGYGGYTF.

The CDR3 is CASRKGFPGNIQYF. The CDR3 DNA reads TGTGCCAGCAGAAAGGGGTTTCCTGGAAACATTCAGTACTTC. This chain links TRBV27 with TRBJ2-4; a weak D match, TRBD1 (5 bases). Germline values: CDR1 MNHEY, CDR2 SMNVEV (reference sequence). V was trimmed by 6 bases and J by 6 bases, leaving 15 bases between them. CDR3 length equals 14 residues.

In DNA, the CDR3 is TGTGCCAGTAGCGGGACTAGCGGGTTTGGGGGGGAGCTGTTTTTT. It specifies CASSGTSGFGGELFF. The genes are TRBV19 and TRBJ2-2, with 12 bases that match TRBD2. With V trimmed by 6 bases and J by 8 bases, 7 bases remained unmatched. CDR1 and CDR2 (germline): LNHDA, SQIVND (reference sequence). The CDR3 totals 15 residues. The full variable domain, its missing parts supplied by reference TRBV19 and TRBJ2-2, is DGGITQSPKYLFRKEGQNVTLSCEQNLNHDAMYWYRQDPGQGLRLIYYSQIVNDFQKGDIAEGYSVSREKKESFPLTVTSAQKNPTAFYLCASSGTSGFGGELFFGEGSRLTVL.

This chain links TRBV30 with TRBJ2-5, with D possibly matching TRBD1 (5 bases). Looked up from germline, CDR1 is GTSNPN and CDR2 is SVGIG (reference sequence). CDR3 length equals 13 residues. The V end was cut by 0 bases, the J end by 1 base, with 6 bases between. The CDR3: CAWSVRGQETQYF. The CDR3 coding sequence is TGTGCCTGGAGTGTAAGGGGCCAAGAGACCCAGTACTTC.

V gene TRBV6-5 combines with J gene TRBJ1-1, with D maybe TRBD1 (6 bases). The V and J ends lost 5 bases and 2 bases respectively, with 12 bases between them. The CDR3 sequence is 14 residues long. Germline V gene data show CDR1 as MNHEY and CDR2 as SVGAGI. The DNA of the CDR3 is TGTGCCAGCAGTCGACAGGAGAGAAACACTGAAGCTTTCTTT. Translating it yields CASSRQERNTEAFF.